Each of the 8 T cell receptor beta chains below was sequenced from the same sample in a study of T-cell reconstitution after alpha-beta-depleted transplantation in children. Using unique molecular identifiers, the investigators prepared the TCRbeta library. MiXCR, applied by TCRdb to the PCR reads, yields one record per CDR3 protein. The sample holds nearly 200,000 distinct CDR3 sequences; roughly 6.5% are singletons and the top ten take about 4.4%. The starting material was PBMCs, obtained before TCRalphabeta/CD19-depleted stem cell transplant. Receptor source: a girl in the first two years of life with combined immunodeficiency, due to receive a stem cell transplant.

This clonotype was counted a few times. The CDR3 loop is CASRGPGLLSYEQYF. The CDR3 bases are TGTGCCAGCAGGGGTCCGGGACTCCTCTCCTACGAGCAGTACTTC. The rearrangement links TRBV6-2 or TRBV6-3 to TRBJ2-7; possibly TRBD2 for D (6 bases). The CDR3 length is 15 residues. Trimming took off 6 bases at V and 0 bases at J, with 15 bases between the two ends. Germline assignment: CDR1 MNHEY and CDR2 SVGEGT.

Only a few counts were recorded for this clonotype. The chain is built from TRBV15 and TRBJ2-5, with D uncertain. The CDR3 runs 14 residues. Germline loops: CDR1 LNHNV, CDR2 YYDKDF (reference sequence). Trimming removed 0 bases at V and 5 bases at J, with 10 bases between. The CDR3 spells CATSRDDFGETQYF. The CDR3 DNA is TGTGCCACCAGCAGAGATGATTTCGGGGAGACCCAGTACTTC.

This clonotype has only a few counts. This chain uses TRBV30 with TRBJ1-2, with a weak D call TRBD1 (5 bases). V was trimmed by 2 bases and J by 2 bases, leaving 12 bases between them. The CDR3 sequence is 14 residues long. The germline CDR1 and CDR2 sequences are GTSNPN and SVGIG (reference sequence). The CDR3 spells CAWSLNRRNYGYTF. For the CDR3, the DNA is TGTGCCTGGAGTTTAAACAGGAGGAACTATGGCTACACCTTC.

This clonotype has more than one count but fewer than ten. The CDR3 region is CSVEGPGFPGELFF. In DNA, the CDR3 is TGCAGCGTTGAAGGCCCAGGGTTCCCCGGGGAGCTGTTTTTT. The chain has TRBV29-1 and TRBJ2-2, with D possibly being TRBD1 (5 bases). V lost 1 base to trimming and J lost 6 bases, with 12 bases between them. The CDR3 covers 14 residues. Germline CDR1 SQVTM, CDR2 ANQGSEA.

This clonotype has ten or more counts. V usage is TRBV9 and J usage is TRBJ2-7; D is perhaps TRBD2 (7 bases). Trimming left V 0 bases short and J 0 bases short, with 10 bases between. This CDR3 comprises 15 residues. Germline V gives CDR1 SGDLS, CDR2 YYNGEE. In nucleotides, the CDR3 is TGTGCCAGCAGCGTAGCGGGGGGCCTCTCCTACGAGCAGTACTTC. The encoded protein is CASSVAGGLSYEQYF.

This clonotype was observed a handful of times. V gene TRBV2 combines with J gene TRBJ1-1, with D unclear. Germline assignment: CDR1 SNHLY and CDR2 FYNNEI. Trimming took off 6 bases at V and 7 bases at J, with 30 bases between the two ends. CDR3 length equals 18 residues. DNA for the CDR3: TGTGCCAGCAGACCACCCATAGACGGCTATGGTTCAGTTTATGAAGCTTTCTTT. Translation: CASRPPIDGYGSVYEAFF.

This clonotype was counted ten times or more. This sequence joins TRBV7-2 and TRBJ1-1, with 9 bases identical to TRBD1. This CDR3 region has 15 residues. Losses at the gene ends were 4 bases for V and 4 bases for J; bases not matched to a gene: 7. The germline V gene encodes CDR1 SGHTA and CDR2 FQGNSA. The CDR3 DNA is TGTGCCAGCAGCTCCCGGACAGGGGCGGGCACTGAAGCTTTCTTT. The encoded protein is CASSSRTGAGTEAFF. The full variable domain, rest sourced from reference TRBV7-2 and TRBJ1-1, is GAGVSQSPSNKVTEKGKDVELRCDPISGHTALYWYRQSLGQGLEFLIYFQGNSAPDKSGLPSDRFSAERTGGSVSTLTIQRTQQEDSAVYLCASSSRTGAGTEAFFGQGTRLTVV.

This clonotype was seen at least ten times. The chain couples TRBV6-2 or TRBV6-3 to TRBJ2-1; D is unresolved. The CDR3 loop spans 15 amino acids. With 1 base removed from V and 1 base from J, the gap between germline ends came to 8 bases. Germline CDR1 is MNHEY and CDR2 is SVGEGT. Here the CDR3 reads CASSYFVGSYNEQFF. CDR3 coding DNA: TGTGCCAGCAGTTACTTTGTGGGGTCCTACAATGAGCAGTTCTTC.